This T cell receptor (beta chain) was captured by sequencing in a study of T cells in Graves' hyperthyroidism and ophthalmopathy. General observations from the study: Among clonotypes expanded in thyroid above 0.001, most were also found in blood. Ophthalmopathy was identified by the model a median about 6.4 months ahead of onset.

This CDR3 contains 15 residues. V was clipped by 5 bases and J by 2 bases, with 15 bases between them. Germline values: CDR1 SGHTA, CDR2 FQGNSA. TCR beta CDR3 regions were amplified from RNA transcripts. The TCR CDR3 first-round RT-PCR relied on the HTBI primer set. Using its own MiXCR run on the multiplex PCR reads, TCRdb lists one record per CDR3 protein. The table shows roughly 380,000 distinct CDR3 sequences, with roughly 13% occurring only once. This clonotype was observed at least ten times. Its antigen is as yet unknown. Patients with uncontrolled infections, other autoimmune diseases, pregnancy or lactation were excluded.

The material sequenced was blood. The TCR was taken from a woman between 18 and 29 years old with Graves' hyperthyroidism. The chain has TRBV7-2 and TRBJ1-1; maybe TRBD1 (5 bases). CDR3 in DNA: TGTGCCAGCAGCCTAGGAGACAGAGCCAACACTGAAGCTTTCTTT. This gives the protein CASSLGDRANTEAFF.